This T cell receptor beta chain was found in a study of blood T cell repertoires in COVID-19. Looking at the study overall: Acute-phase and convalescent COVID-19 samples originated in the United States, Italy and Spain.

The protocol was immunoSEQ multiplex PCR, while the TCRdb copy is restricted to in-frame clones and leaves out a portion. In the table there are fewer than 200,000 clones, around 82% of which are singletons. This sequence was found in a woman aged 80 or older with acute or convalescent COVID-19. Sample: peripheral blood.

For the CDR3, the DNA is TGCAGCGTTGAAAAGACAGGGGATGAAAAACTGTTTTTT. It translates to CSVEKTGDEKLFF. J is TRBJ1-4 and V is TRBV29-1, with 8 bases aligning to TRBD1. The CDR3 totals 13 residues. V lost 2 bases to trimming and J lost 6 bases; unmatched junction nucleotides: 2. The germline gives CDR1 SQVTM, CDR2 ANQGSEA.